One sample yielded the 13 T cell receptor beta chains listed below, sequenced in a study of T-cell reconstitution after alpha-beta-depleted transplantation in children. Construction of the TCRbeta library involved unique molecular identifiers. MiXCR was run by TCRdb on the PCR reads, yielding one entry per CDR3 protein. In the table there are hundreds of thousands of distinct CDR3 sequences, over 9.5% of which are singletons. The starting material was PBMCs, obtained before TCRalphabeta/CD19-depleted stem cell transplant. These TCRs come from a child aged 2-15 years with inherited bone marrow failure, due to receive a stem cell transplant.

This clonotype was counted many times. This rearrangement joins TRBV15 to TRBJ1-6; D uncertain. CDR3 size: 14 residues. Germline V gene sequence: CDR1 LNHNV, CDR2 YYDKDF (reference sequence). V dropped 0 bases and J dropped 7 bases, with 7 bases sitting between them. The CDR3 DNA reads TGTGCCACCAGCAGAGATCGTTACAATTCACCCCTCCACTTT. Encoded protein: CATSRDRYNSPLHF.

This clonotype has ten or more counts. In DNA, the CDR3 is TGCGCCAGCAGCCCCGGGACAGGGGCTCCAGATACGCAGTATTTT. It codes for CASSPGTGAPDTQYF. The gene calls are TRBV5-1 and TRBJ2-3; TRBD1 aligns across 10 bases. After removal of 4 bases from V and 4 bases from J, the junction contained 6 bases not matched to a gene. The CDR3 consists of 15 residues. Germline CDR1 reads SGHRS; CDR2 reads YFSETQ.

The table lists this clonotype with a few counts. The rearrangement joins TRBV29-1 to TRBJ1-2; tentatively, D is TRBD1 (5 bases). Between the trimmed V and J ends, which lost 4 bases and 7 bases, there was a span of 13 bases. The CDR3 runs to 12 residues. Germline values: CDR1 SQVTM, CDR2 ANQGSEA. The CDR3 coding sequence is TGCAGCGTTGTTCAGGGATCGGGTGGCTACACCTTC. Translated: CSVVQGSGGYTF.

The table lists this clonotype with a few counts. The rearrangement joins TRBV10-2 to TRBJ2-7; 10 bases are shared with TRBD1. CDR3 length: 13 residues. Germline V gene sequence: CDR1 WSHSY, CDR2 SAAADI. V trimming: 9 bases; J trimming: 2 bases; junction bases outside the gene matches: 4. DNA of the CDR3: TGCGCCAGTTCGACAGGGGGCCCCTACGAGCAGTACTTC. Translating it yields CASSTGGPYEQYF.

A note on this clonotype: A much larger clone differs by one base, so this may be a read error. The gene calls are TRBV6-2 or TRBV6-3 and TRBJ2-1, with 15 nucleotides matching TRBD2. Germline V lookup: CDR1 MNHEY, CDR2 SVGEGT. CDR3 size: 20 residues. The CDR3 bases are TGTGCCAGCATTTTTCGGCCGGGACTAGCGGGAGGTAGCTCCTACAATGCGCAGTTCTTC. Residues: CASIFRPGLAGGSSYNAQFF.

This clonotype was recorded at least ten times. The CDR3 here is CSVEDGRLELAGKGNEQFF. CDR3 DNA: TGCAGCGTTGAAGATGGTCGCCTCGAACTAGCGGGTAAGGGCAATGAGCAGTTCTTC. This rearrangement joins TRBV29-1 to TRBJ2-1; 9 bases fit TRBD2. The germline CDR1 and CDR2 sequences are SQVTM and ANQGSEA. This CDR3 is 19 amino acids long. V lost 0 bases, J lost 6 bases, and 18 bases stayed unmatched.

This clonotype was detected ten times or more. Here the CDR3 reads CASSGGQGEQPQHF. CDR3 in DNA: TGCGCCAGCAGCGGGGGACAGGGTGAACAGCCCCAGCATTTT. This chain links TRBV5-1 with TRBJ1-5; 9 positions agree with TRBD1. Per germline, CDR1 SGHRS and CDR2 YFSETQ. V gave up 4 bases and J gave up 7 bases; unmatched junction bases: 6. This CDR3 region has 14 residues.

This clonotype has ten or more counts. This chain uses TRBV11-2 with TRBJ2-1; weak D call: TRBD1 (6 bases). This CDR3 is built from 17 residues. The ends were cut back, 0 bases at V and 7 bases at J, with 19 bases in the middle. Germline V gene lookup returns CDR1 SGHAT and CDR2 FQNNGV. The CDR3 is CASSLEVSVGTMNEQFF. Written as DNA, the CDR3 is TGTGCCAGCAGCTTAGAGGTTAGCGTGGGGACAATGAATGAGCAGTTCTTC.

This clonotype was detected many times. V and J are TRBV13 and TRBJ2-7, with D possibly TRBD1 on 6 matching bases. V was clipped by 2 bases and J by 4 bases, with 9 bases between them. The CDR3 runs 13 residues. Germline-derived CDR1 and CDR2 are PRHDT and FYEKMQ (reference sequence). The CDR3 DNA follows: TGTGCCAGCAGCTTAAAGGGGGTATACGAGCAGTACTTC. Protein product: CASSLKGVYEQYF.

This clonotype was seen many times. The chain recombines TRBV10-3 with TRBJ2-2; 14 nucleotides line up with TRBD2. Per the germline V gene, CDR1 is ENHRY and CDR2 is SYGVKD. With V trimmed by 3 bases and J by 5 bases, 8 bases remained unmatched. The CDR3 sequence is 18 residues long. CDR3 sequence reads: CAISDPTSGRVGTGELFF. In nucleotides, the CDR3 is TGTGCCATCAGTGACCCGACTAGCGGGAGGGTTGGTACCGGGGAGCTGTTTTTT.

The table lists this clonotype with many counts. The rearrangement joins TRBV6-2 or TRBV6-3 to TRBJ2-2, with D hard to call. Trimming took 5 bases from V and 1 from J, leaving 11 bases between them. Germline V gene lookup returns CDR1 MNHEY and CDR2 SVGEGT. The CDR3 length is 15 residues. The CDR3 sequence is CASSHRTMNTGELFF. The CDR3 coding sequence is TGTGCCAGCAGTCATCGGACCATGAACACCGGGGAGCTGTTTTTT.

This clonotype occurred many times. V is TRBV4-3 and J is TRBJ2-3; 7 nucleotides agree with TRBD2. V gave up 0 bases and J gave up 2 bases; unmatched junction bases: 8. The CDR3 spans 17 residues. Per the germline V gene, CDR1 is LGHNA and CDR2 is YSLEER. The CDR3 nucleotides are TGCGCCAGCAGCCAAGAAAGAGCTAGCGGTGCCACAGATACGCAGTATTTT. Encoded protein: CASSQERASGATDTQYF.

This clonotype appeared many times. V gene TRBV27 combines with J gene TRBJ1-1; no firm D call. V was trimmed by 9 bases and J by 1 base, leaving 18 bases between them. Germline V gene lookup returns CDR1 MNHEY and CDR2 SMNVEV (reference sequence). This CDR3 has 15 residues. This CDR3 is CASLPRVTPNTEAFF. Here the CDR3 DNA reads TGTGCCAGTCTTCCCCGGGTAACCCCGAACACTGAAGCTTTCTTT.